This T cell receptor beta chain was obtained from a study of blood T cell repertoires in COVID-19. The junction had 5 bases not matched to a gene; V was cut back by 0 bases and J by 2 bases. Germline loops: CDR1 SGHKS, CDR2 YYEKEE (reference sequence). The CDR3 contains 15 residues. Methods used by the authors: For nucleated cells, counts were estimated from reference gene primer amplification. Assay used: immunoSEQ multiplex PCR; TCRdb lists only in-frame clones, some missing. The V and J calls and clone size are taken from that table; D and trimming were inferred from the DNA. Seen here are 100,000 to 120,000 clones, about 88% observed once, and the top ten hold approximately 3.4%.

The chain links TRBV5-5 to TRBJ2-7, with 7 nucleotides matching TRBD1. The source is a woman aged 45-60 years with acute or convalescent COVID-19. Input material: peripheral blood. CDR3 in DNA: TGTGCCAGCAGCTTGGGACCGGGACAGACCTACGAGCAGTACTTC. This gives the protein CASSLGPGQTYEQYF.